Below, one TCR beta chain is given with its context. The sample originates from a study of CD8+CD57+ T cells in acquired aplastic anemia. The overall study: Across the sorted CD4+ and CD8+ cells, DNA amounts averaged about 3 ug.

The study profiled TCR beta VDJ and CDR3 using genomic DNA as template. MiXCR, applied by TCRdb to the reads, yields one record per CDR3 protein. The sample contains approximately 170,000 distinct CDR3 sequences, around 43% of which appear only once. In patients chosen for sequencing, flow cytometry had shown CD8+CD57+ cell expansion. Germline CDR1 reads SEHNR; CDR2 reads FQNEAQ (reference sequence). This CDR3 contains 16 residues. Deletions cut 5 bases from V and 6 bases from J, with 17 bases between. The TCR sequence derives from a human donor with aplastic anemia. The sequencing input was sorted CD4+, CD8+, or CD8+CD57+ T cells (not recorded which) from PBMCs. This chain connects TRBV7-9 to TRBJ1-6; weak D call: TRBD1 (5 bases). The CDR3 here is CASSSPWAGINSPLHF. Here the CDR3 DNA reads TGTGCCAGCAGCAGCCCCTGGGCAGGGATTAATTCACCCCTCCACTTT.